The source of this T cell receptor beta chain is a study of OX40 agonist ivuxolimab in advanced cancers. At the level of the whole study: Ivuxolimab was a fully human IgG2 agonistic monoclonal antibody targeting the costimulatory receptor OX40 (CD134). Partial responses occurred in three dose-escalation patients: two with cutaneous melanoma and one with hepatocellular carcinoma. Of the roughly 51 patients in dose escalation, 19 had hepatocellular carcinoma, around 15 had melanoma, 9 had renal cell carcinoma and 9 had head and neck cancer. Intravenous ivuxolimab was administered to patients every 2 weeks at six dose levels: 0.01, 0.1, 0.3, 1.5, 3 and 10 mg/kg. The point of sequencing TCRbeta in the periphery was to test whether ivuxolimab changed TCR sequence diversity and drove clonal T-cell expansion. The paper describes the monotherapy dose-escalation part (N of about 47 patients) of the phase I trial of ivuxolimab. In the dose-escalation cohort, around 80% of patients were male, and the mean age was around 65 years with a range of roughly 20 to 79. Patients were allowed to have had prior anti-PD-1, anti-PD-L1 or anti-CTLA-4 therapy, and around two fifths of the dose-escalation patients had been treated with checkpoint inhibitors.

In regard to this clone: Its antigen remains undetermined. No base-level quality is on record; no much larger clone is a single base apart.

Reading from cysteine to valine, the CDR3 counts 13 amino acids. The read is trimmed to its CDR3 DNA, 39 bases read in frame from base 1. Trimming removed 6 bases from V and 6 bases from J, leaving 15 bases between the germline ends. Reading the germline V gene gives CDR1 MNHNS and CDR2 SASEGT. The trial excluded patients who had a history of autoimmune disease or who were on systemic immunosuppression. Peripheral blood for TCR sequencing was collected from all dose cohorts at baseline, on cycle 4 day 1, and on cycle 7 day 1. Samples came from an open-label, multicenter, first-in-human phase I dose-escalation trial of ivuxolimab. Adults with locally advanced or metastatic melanoma, renal cell carcinoma, hepatocellular carcinoma or head and neck squamous cell carcinoma were enrolled in the trial. Before TCR sequencing, CD4+ T cells and CD8+ T cells were sorted from peripheral blood as separate populations.

Genomic DNA was isolated from the sorted cells so that the TCRbeta CDR3 region could be sequenced. TCRbeta CDR3 regions were sequenced using the immunoSEQ Assay. TCRdb holds this immuneACCESS table with in-frame rearrangements only. Some clones are missing; in checked studies, unresolved V genes explain under half, and the rest has no known cause. The sample profile shows tens of thousands of clones; around nine tenths of them were found once. The ten biggest clones cover approximately 0.3% of the sample. General findings and caveats noted by the study authors: Low levels of normalized T-cell clonal expansion were also shown by some nonresponding patients. At doses from 0.1 to 3.0 mg/kg, clonal expansion was seen in both CD4+ and CD8+ blood T cells between baseline and week 6. Which antigens the clonally expanded peripheral T cells were specific for was not determined. After ivuxolimab, more expanded clones were found on average in CD8+ T cells than in CD4+ T cells. In the 0.1-3.0 mg/kg groups, partial responders had among the lowest normalized peripheral clonal expansion, particularly in CD8+ T cells.

The sequenced sample was CD4+ or CD8+ T cells sorted from blood, obtained in a trial of the OX40 agonist ivuxolimab. In this chain, TRBV6-1 is recombined with TRBJ2-7, with the D call perhaps TRBD1 or TRBD2, as 5 bases match in each case. The receptor's source is an adult with an advanced solid tumor such as melanoma, head and neck, liver or kidney cancer. CDR3 sequence: CASRAGTTGEQYV. The bases are TGTGCCAGCAGGGCCGGGACCACAGGCGAGCAGTACGTC.